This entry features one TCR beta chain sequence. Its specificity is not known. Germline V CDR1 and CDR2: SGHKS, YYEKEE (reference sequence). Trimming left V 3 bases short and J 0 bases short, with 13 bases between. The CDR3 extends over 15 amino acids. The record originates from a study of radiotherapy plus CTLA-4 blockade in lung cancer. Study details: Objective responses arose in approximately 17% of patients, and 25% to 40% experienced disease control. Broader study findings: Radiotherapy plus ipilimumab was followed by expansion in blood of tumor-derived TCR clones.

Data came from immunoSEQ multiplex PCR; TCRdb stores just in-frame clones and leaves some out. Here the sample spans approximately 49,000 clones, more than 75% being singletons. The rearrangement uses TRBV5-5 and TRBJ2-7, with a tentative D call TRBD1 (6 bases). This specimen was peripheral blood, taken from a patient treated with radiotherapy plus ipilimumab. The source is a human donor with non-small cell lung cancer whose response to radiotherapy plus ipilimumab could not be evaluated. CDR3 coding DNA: TGTGCCAGCAGCTCGGACAGCCTGAGCTCCTACGAGCAGTACTTC. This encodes CASSSDSLSSYEQYF.